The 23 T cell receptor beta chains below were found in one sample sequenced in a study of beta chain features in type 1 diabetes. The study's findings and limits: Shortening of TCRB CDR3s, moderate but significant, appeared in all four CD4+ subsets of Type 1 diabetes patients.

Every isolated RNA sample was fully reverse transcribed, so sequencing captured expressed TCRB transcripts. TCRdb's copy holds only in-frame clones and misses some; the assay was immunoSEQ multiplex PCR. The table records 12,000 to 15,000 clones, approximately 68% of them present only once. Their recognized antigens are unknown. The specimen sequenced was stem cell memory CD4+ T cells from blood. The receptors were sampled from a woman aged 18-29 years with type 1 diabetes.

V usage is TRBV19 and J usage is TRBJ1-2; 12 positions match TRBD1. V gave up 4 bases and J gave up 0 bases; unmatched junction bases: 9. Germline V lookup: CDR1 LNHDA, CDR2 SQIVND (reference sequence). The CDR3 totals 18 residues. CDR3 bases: TGTGCCAGTAGTACCGCCGGGACAGGGGGCCTTTCTAACTATGGCTACACCTTC. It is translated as CASSTAGTGGLSNYGYTF.

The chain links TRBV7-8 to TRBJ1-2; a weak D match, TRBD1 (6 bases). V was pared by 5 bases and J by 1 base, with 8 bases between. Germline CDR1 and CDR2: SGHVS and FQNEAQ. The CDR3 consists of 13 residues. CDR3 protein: CASSPGDNYGYTF. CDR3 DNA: TGTGCCAGCAGCCCAGGGGATAACTATGGCTACACCTTC.

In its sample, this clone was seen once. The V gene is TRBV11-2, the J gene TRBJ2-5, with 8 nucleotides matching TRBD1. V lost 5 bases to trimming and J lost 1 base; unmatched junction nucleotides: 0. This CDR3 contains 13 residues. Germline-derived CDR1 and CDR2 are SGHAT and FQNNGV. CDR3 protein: CASSGTGQETQYF. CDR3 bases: TGTGCCAGCAGCGGGACAGGCCAAGAGACCCAGTACTTC.

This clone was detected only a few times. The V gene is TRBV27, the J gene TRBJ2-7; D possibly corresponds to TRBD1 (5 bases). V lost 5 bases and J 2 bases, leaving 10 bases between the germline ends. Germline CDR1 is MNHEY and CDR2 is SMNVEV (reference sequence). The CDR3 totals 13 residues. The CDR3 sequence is CASSRQGPYEQYF. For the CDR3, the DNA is TGTGCCAGCAGTAGGCAGGGTCCCTACGAGCAGTACTTC.

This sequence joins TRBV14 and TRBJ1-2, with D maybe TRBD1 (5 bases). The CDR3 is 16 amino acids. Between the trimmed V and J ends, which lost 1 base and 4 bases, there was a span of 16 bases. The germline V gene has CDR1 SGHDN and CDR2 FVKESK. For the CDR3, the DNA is TGTGCCAGCAGCCAAGTCCGTCACGCCGGGGGCTATGGCTACACCTTC. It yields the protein CASSQVRHAGGYGYTF.

The CDR3 loop reads CASSYGRQGASYNEQFF. Here the CDR3 DNA reads TGCGCCAGCAGCTATGGCCGCCAGGGGGCCTCCTACAATGAGCAGTTCTTC. This chain connects TRBV5-1 to TRBJ2-1; 8 bases fit TRBD1. The CDR3 is 17 residues long. CDR1 and CDR2 from the germline V gene are SGHRS and YFSETQ. The ends lost 3 bases at V and 0 bases at J; junction bases unmatched: 8.

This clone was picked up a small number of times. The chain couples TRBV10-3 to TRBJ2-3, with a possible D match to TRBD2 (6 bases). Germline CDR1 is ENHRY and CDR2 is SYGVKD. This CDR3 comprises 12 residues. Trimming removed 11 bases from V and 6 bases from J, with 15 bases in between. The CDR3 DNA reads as TGTGCCGGCGGAGGGGCGGCTGATACGCAGTATTTT. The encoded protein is CAGGGAADTQYF.

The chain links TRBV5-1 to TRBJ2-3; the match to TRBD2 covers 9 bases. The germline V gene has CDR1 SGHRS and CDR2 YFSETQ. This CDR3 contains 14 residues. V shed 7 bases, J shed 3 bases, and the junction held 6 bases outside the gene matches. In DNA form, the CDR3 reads TGCGCCAGCTTCCCGGGACTAGCAACAGATACGCAGTATTTT. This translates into CASFPGLATDTQYF.

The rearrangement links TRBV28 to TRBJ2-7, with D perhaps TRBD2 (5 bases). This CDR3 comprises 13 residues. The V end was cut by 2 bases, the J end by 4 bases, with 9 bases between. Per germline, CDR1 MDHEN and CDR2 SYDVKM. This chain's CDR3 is CASSLGRGYEQYF. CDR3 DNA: TGTGCCAGCAGTTTAGGCCGGGGTTACGAGCAGTACTTC.

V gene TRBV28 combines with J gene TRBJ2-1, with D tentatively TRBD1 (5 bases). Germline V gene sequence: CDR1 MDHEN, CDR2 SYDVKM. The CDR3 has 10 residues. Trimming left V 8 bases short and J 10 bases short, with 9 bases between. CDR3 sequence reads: CASQGFEQFF. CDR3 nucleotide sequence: TGTGCCAGCCAGGGATTCGAGCAGTTCTTC.

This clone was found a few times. CDR3 nucleotide sequence: TGTGCCAGCAGCTTCAAGCGGGAGGGCTACGAGCAGTACTTC. It encodes CASSFKREGYEQYF. The chain links TRBV7-6 to TRBJ2-7; 10 bases are shared with TRBD2. CDR3 length: 14 amino acids. Unmatched junction bases numbered 2, after V lost 3 bases and J lost 3 bases. The germline V gene encodes CDR1 SGHVS and CDR2 FNYEAQ.

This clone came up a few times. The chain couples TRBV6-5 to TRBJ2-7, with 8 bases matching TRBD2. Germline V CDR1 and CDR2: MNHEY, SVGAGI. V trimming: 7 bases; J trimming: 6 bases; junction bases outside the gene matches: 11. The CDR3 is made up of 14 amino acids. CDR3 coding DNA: TGTGCCAGCATGAACGGGGGGGCCTTGCGCGAGCAGTACTTC. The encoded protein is CASMNGGALREQYF.

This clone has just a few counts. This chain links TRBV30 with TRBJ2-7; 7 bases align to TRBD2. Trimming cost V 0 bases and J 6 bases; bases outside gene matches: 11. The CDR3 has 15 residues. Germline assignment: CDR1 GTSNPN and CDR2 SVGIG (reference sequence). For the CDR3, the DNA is TGTGCCTGGAGTGTACTGACAAGCGGGACCGGCGAGCAGTACTTC. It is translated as CAWSVLTSGTGEQYF.

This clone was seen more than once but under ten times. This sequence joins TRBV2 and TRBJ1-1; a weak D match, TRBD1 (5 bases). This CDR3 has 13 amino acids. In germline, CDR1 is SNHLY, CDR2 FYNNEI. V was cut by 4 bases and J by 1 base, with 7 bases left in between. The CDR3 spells CASSVGGNTEAFF. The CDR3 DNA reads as TGTGCCAGCAGTGTCGGGGGGAACACTGAAGCTTTCTTT.

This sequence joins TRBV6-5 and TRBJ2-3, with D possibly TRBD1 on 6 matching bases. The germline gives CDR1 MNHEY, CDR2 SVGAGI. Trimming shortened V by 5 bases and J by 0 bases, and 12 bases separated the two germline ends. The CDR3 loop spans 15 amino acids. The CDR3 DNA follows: TGTGCCAGCAGTCCCGGACAGAGAAGCACAGATACGCAGTATTTT. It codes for CASSPGQRSTDTQYF.

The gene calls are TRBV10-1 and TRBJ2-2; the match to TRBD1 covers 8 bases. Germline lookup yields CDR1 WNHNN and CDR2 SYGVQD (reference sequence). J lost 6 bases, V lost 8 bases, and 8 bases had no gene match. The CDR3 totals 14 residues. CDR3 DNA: TGCGCCAGCGGGGGACAGGAAGAGTCCGGGGAGCTGTTTTTT. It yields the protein CASGGQEESGELFF.

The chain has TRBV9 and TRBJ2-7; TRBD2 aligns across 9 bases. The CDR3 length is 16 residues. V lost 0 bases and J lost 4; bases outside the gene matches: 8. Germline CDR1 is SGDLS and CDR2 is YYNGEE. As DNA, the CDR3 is TGTGCCAGCAGCGTAGGCGGGAGGGCCGGTCTTTACGAGCAGTACTTC. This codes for CASSVGGRAGLYEQYF.

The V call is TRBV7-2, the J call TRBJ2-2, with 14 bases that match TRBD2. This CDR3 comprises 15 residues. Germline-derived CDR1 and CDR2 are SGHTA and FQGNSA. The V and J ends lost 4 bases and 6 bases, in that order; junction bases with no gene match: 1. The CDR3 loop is CASSSTSGRAGELFF. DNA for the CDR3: TGTGCCAGCAGCTCGACTAGCGGGAGGGCCGGGGAGCTGTTTTTT.

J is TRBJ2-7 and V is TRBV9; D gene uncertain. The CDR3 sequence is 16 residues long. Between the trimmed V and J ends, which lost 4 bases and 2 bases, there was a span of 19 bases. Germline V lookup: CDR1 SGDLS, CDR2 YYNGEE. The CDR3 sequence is CASSPHGVASTYEQYF. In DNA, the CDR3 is TGTGCCAGCAGCCCCCACGGCGTAGCCTCTACCTACGAGCAGTACTTC.

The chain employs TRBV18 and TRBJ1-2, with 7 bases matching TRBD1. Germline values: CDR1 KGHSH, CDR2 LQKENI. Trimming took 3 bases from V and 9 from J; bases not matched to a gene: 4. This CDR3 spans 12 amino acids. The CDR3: CASSPWTGSYTF. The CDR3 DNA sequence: TGTGCCAGCTCACCGTGGACAGGCAGCTACACCTTC. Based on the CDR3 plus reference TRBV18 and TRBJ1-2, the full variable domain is NAGVMQNPRHLVRRRGQEARLRCSPMKGHSHVYWYRQLPEEGLKFMVYLQKENIIDESGMPKERFSAEFPKEGPSILRIQQVVRGDSAAYFCASSPWTGSYTFGSGTRLTVV.

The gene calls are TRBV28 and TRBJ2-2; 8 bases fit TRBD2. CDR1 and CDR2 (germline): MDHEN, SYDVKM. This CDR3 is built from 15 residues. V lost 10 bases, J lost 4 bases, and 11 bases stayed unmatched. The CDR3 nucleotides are TGTGCCACCAAGACGCTAGCGGGTTCCACCGGGGAGCTGTTTTTT. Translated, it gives CATKTLAGSTGELFF.

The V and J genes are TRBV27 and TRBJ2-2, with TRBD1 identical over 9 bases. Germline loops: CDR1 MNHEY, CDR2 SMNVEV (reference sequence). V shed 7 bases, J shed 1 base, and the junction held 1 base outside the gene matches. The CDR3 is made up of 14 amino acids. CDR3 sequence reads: CASTGQGNTGELFF. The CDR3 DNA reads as TGTGCCAGCACGGGACAGGGGAACACCGGGGAGCTGTTTTTT.

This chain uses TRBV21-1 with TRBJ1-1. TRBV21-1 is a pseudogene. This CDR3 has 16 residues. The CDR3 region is CASTHVTRRMNTEAFF. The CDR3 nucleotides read TGTGCCAGCACCCATGTCACGCGTCGCATGAACACTGAAGCTTTCTTT.